This TCR beta chain originates from a study of blood T cell repertoires in COVID-19. Germline values: CDR1 SGHKS, CDR2 YYEKEE (reference sequence). The CDR3 is 13 amino acids. With V trimmed by 4 bases and J by 6 bases, 6 bases remained unmatched. The assay was immunoSEQ multiplex PCR, and TCRdb's table has in-frame clones only and misses some. Of roughly 260,000 clones in the sample, approximately 83% are singletons; the top ten hold 1.5% to 2%. Participants came from under 30 US areas, aged about 18 to 95 years. The sequencing input was PBMCs or T cells enriched from blood (not recorded which). The TCR sequence derives from a woman aged 50 to 60 who had recovered from COVID-19. This chain connects TRBV5-5 to TRBJ2-7; 8 bases agree with TRBD2. The DNA of the CDR3 is TGTGCCAGCAGCGGTAGCGGGATACCCGAGCAGTACTTC. Translating gives CASSGSGIPEQYF. The whole variable domain, filled in from reference TRBV5-5 and TRBJ2-7, reads DAGVTQSPTHLIKTRGQQVTLRCSPISGHKSVSWYQQVLGQGPQFIFQYYEKEERGRGNFPDRFSARQFPNYSSELNVNALLLGDSALYLCASSGSGIPEQYFGPGTRLTVT.